This T cell receptor beta chain was recovered during a study of T cell changes during pregnancy in multiple sclerosis. This clone was counted only a few times. TCRdb's table, derived via immunoSEQ multiplex PCR, lists solely in-frame clones and lacks some. The sample records 40,000 to 45,000 clones, approximately 90% being singletons. Trimming took 6 bases from V and 6 from J; bases not matched to a gene: 6. CDR3 length equals 15 residues. Germline CDR1 reads SGHTA; CDR2 reads FQGNSA. The rearrangement joins TRBV7-2 to TRBJ1-5; 12 bases align to TRBD1. The sequencing used CD4+ T cells from peripheral blood mononuclear cells, collected in the third trimester of pregnancy. The origin of this receptor is a female donor with multiple sclerosis, enrolled in a pregnancy study. CDR3 nucleotides: TGTGCCAGCAGTTCCGGGACAGGGGGCTCTCAGCCCCAGCATTTT. Amino acid sequence: CASSSGTGGSQPQHF.